This T cell receptor (beta chain) stems from a study of blood T cell repertoires in COVID-19. Looking at the study overall: Collection of acute and convalescent COVID-19 samples took place in the United States, Italy and Spain. PBMCs, B-cell-depleted T cells, or T cells provided the cDNA or gDNA that made up the material.

CDR3 length: 17 amino acids. The germline V gene has CDR1 SGHDT and CDR2 YYEEEE. Trimming took 7 bases from V and 4 from J; bases not matched to a gene: 13. As originally analysed: Cell counts per sample came from amplifying reference gene primers. The data were produced by immunoSEQ multiplex PCR, yet TCRdb's version contains in-frame clones alone and is incomplete. Clone size and the V and J calls come from that table; the DNA yielded D and trimming. The table shows over 250,000 clones, with under 90% occurring only once. V is TRBV5-6 and J is TRBJ2-2; 10 bases align to TRBD1. Source material: peripheral blood. The clonotype was recovered from a woman aged 45 to 65 who had recovered from COVID-19. CDR3 sequence reads: CASGKTPGTGVTGELFF. CDR3 nucleotide sequence: TGTGCCAGCGGAAAAACGCCGGGGACAGGGGTCACCGGGGAGCTGTTTTTT.